The subject of this entry is one TCR beta chain. Its specificity is unknown. The data were taken from a study of blood T cells in healthy people across ages. Then a second PCR, running about 7 to 11 cycles, was carried out with a sample-barcoded 5' primer and a J-beta primer mix. TCRdb reprocessed the 5' RACE reads with MiXCR, giving one entry per CDR3 protein. The sample has almost 800,000 distinct CDR3 sequences; roughly 64% are singletons. Whole-study results and caveats: Observed TCR beta diversity showed a strong correlation with the percentage of naive T cells as measured by flow cytometry. Across the age range, TCR beta diversity per million T cells fell in a roughly linear way. The long-lived group displayed more naive CD4+ cells, plus higher diversity, than the aged donors did.

Germline CDR1 is SGHTA and CDR2 is FQGNSA. The CDR3 extends over 13 amino acids. The TCR comes from a man aged 30 to 39 in good health. The genes are TRBV7-2 and TRBJ2-7, with D unclear. The J call is doubtful: the DNA matches TRBJ2-5 better. The source material was blood. CDR3 loop: CASSLAEKETQYF. The CDR3 nucleotides are TGTGCCAGCAGCTTAGCTGAGAAAGAGACCCAGTACTTC.